These T cell receptor beta chains were read from a single sample in a study of T cells in narcolepsy. Method: immunoSEQ multiplex PCR; TCRdb's copy keeps in-frame clones and lacks some. The data show approximately 32,000 clones, with 87% seen just once and 0.83% held by the top ten. The sequencing input was CD45RA- memory CD4+ T cells from PBMCs. The source of these receptors is a human donor with narcolepsy. Each CDR3 is given with its conserved first and last residue. The D gene is left open where the match is weak. Where a row states a size, it is once, few, many or the class of an expanded clone; other rows omit it.

D gene: TRBD2
J gene: TRBJ2-3
clone size: -
V gene: TRBV11-3
CDR3 DNA: TGTGCCAGCAGCTTTACTAGCGGGGTTTTCTCAGATACGCAGTATTTT
CDR3 protein: CASSFTSGVFSDTQYF

D gene: -
J gene: TRBJ1-5
clone size: -
V gene: TRBV30
CDR3 DNA: TGTGCCTGGAGTACCGGCCGGGATCTAAATCAGCCCCAGCATTTT
CDR3 protein: CAWSTGRDLNQPQHF

D gene: -
J gene: TRBJ2-5
clone size: -
V gene: TRBV20-1
CDR3 DNA: TGCAGTGCTCGGGAAGAGACCCAGTACTTC
CDR3 protein: CSAREETQYF

D gene: -
J gene: TRBJ1-2
clone size: -
V gene: TRBV10-3
CDR3 DNA: TGTGCCATCATGAGTGAGTCGGGCTATGGCTACACCTTC
CDR3 protein: CAIMSESGYGYTF

D gene: -
J gene: TRBJ2-1
clone size: -
V gene: TRBV5-1
CDR3 DNA: TGCGCCAGCAGCCCCGGTAACTCCTACAATGAGCAGTTCTTC
CDR3 protein: CASSPGNSYNEQFF

D gene: -
J gene: TRBJ2-7
clone size: -
V gene: TRBV4-1
CDR3 DNA: TGCGCCAGCAGCCAAGTGAGGGCGGGGAGTCCCTACGAGCAGTACTTC
CDR3 protein: CASSQVRAGSPYEQYF

D gene: -
J gene: TRBJ2-1
clone size: -
V gene: TRBV7-3
CDR3 DNA: TGTGCCAGCAGCCCCGGGACGGACAATGAGCAGTTCTTC
CDR3 protein: CASSPGTDNEQFF

D gene: -
J gene: TRBJ2-7
clone size: -
V gene: TRBV5-5
CDR3 DNA: TGTGCCAGCAGCTTGGCGAGGATGAGCTCCTACGAGCAGTACTTC
CDR3 protein: CASSLARMSSYEQYF

D gene: -
J gene: TRBJ2-5
clone size: -
V gene: TRBV5-1
CDR3 DNA: TGCGCCAGCAGCTTGCAGCTTGCCGAGACCCAGTACTTC
CDR3 protein: CASSLQLAETQYF

D gene: TRBD2
J gene: TRBJ2-3
clone size: -
V gene: TRBV4-2
CDR3 DNA: TGTGCCAGCAGCCAAGATCGGCCGGTAGCGGGAGCAGATACGCAGTATTTT
CDR3 protein: CASSQDRPVAGADTQYF

D gene: TRBD1
J gene: TRBJ1-2
clone size: -
V gene: TRBV7-3
CDR3 DNA: TGTGCCAGCAGCCCCGGGACAGGGTTTGGTGGCTACACCTTC
CDR3 protein: CASSPGTGFGGYTF

D gene: -
J gene: TRBJ2-3
clone size: -
V gene: TRBV5-4
CDR3 DNA: TGTGCCAGCAGTCGGGGCGGGGAAGGGCACACGGATACGCAGTATTTT
CDR3 protein: CASSRGGEGHTDTQYF

D gene: TRBD2
J gene: TRBJ2-1
clone size: once
V gene: TRBV30
CDR3 DNA: TGTGCCTGGAGTTGGGCTAGCGGACTGTACAATGAGCAGTTCTTC
CDR3 protein: CAWSWASGLYNEQFF

D gene: -
J gene: TRBJ2-7
clone size: -
V gene: TRBV29-1
CDR3 DNA: TGCAGCGCCCTTCTCAACTCCTACGAGCAGTACTTC
CDR3 protein: CSALLNSYEQYF

D gene: -
J gene: TRBJ1-5
clone size: -
V gene: TRBV7-2
CDR3 DNA: TGTGCCAGCAGCTTAGCCGCGAGTAGCAATCAGCCCCAGCATTTT
CDR3 protein: CASSLAASSNQPQHF

D gene: -
J gene: TRBJ2-3
clone size: -
V gene: TRBV7-8
CDR3 DNA: TGTGCCAGCAGCTCAAAGACTATCTTAGATACGCAGTATTTT
CDR3 protein: CASSSKTILDTQYF

D gene: -
J gene: TRBJ1-1
clone size: -
V gene: TRBV11-3
CDR3 DNA: TGTGCCAGCAGCATCCCGACGGGGGCCAACACTGAAGCTTTCTTT
CDR3 protein: CASSIPTGANTEAFF

D gene: -
J gene: TRBJ1-5
clone size: -
V gene: TRBV19
CDR3 DNA: TGTGCCAGTAGTATTGCGCGATATGGGAGAACCAATCAGCCCCAGCATTTT
CDR3 protein: CASSIARYGRTNQPQHF

D gene: -
J gene: TRBJ2-1
clone size: -
V gene: TRBV28
CDR3 DNA: TGTGCCAGCAGTTTAGGACAGTACTTCTACAATGAGCAGTTCTTC
CDR3 protein: CASSLGQYFYNEQFF

D gene: -
J gene: TRBJ1-2
clone size: -
V gene: TRBV11-3
CDR3 DNA: TGTGCCAGCAGCTCGACAGTCTATGGCTACACCTTC
CDR3 protein: CASSSTVYGYTF

D gene: -
J gene: TRBJ1-5
clone size: -
V gene: TRBV6-5
CDR3 DNA: TGTGCCAGCAGTTACTCGGGTGGGGGAGGACAGCCCCAGCATTTT
CDR3 protein: CASSYSGGGGQPQHF

D gene: TRBD1
J gene: TRBJ2-7
clone size: -
V gene: TRBV7-6
CDR3 DNA: TGTGCCAGCAGCAAGGGACAGGGGCCGAGGGGGTACGAGCAGTACTTC
CDR3 protein: CASSKGQGPRGYEQYF

D gene: -
J gene: TRBJ2-5
clone size: -
V gene: TRBV2
CDR3 DNA: TGTGCCAGCAGTCGTAACAGGGATGAGACCCAGTACTTC
CDR3 protein: CASSRNRDETQYF

D gene: -
J gene: TRBJ2-7
clone size: -
V gene: TRBV5-1
CDR3 DNA: TGCGCCAGCAGCTTGTCCTGGGACTCCTACGAGCAGTACTTC
CDR3 protein: CASSLSWDSYEQYF

D gene: TRBD2
J gene: TRBJ2-7
clone size: -
V gene: TRBV15
CDR3 DNA: TGTGCCACCAGCACACCGGGAGGTGCTAGGGCCGAGCAGTACTTC
CDR3 protein: CATSTPGGARAEQYF

D gene: -
J gene: TRBJ2-7
clone size: -
V gene: TRBV2
CDR3 DNA: TGTGCCAGCAGTTCCCCGGGGGCCCACGAGCAGTACTTC
CDR3 protein: CASSSPGAHEQYF

D gene: TRBD1
J gene: TRBJ2-4
clone size: -
V gene: TRBV28
CDR3 DNA: TGTGCCAGCAGTTCGCGACAGGGGGCAAACATTCAGTACTTC
CDR3 protein: CASSSRQGANIQYF

D gene: TRBD2
J gene: TRBJ2-1
clone size: -
V gene: TRBV7-3
CDR3 DNA: TGTGCCAGCAGTCTCGGCAGCGGGGGGAATGAGCAGTTCTTC
CDR3 protein: CASSLGSGGNEQFF

D gene: -
J gene: TRBJ1-2
clone size: -
V gene: TRBV6-1
CDR3 DNA: TGTGCCAGCAGTGAACCCGGACAGCTCTATGGCTACACCTTC
CDR3 protein: CASSEPGQLYGYTF

D gene: TRBD2
J gene: TRBJ2-7
clone size: -
V gene: TRBV7-2
CDR3 DNA: TGTGCCAGCAGCTTGGATAGCGGGACCGAGCAGTACTTC
CDR3 protein: CASSLDSGTEQYF

D gene: -
J gene: TRBJ2-1
clone size: once
V gene: TRBV28
CDR3 DNA: TGTGCCAGCACCCTTGAGAATGAGCAGTTCTTC
CDR3 protein: CASTLENEQFF

D gene: TRBD2
J gene: TRBJ2-2
clone size: -
V gene: TRBV7-2
CDR3 DNA: TGTGCCAGCAGGGCGGGGGGACTCACCGGGGAGCTGTTTTTT
CDR3 protein: CASRAGGLTGELFF

D gene: -
J gene: TRBJ1-1
clone size: -
V gene: TRBV19
CDR3 DNA: TGTGCCAGTAGTACAAAACAGGGACCGAACACTGAAGCTTTCTTT
CDR3 protein: CASSTKQGPNTEAFF

D gene: -
J gene: TRBJ1-2
clone size: -
V gene: TRBV28
CDR3 DNA: TGTGCCAGCCTAGGGTTGGCCTATGGCTACACCTTC
CDR3 protein: CASLGLAYGYTF

D gene: TRBD1
J gene: TRBJ2-5
clone size: -
V gene: TRBV29-1
CDR3 DNA: TGCAGCGTTGACGGACAGGGGGTTTTGGAGACCCAGTACTTC
CDR3 protein: CSVDGQGVLETQYF

D gene: TRBD1
J gene: TRBJ1-5
clone size: -
V gene: TRBV28
CDR3 DNA: TGTGCCACCTGGACAGGGAATCAGCCCCAGCATTTT
CDR3 protein: CATWTGNQPQHF

D gene: -
J gene: TRBJ1-1
clone size: -
V gene: TRBV30
CDR3 DNA: TGTGCCTGGAGAGGGCAGAACACTGAAGCTTTCTTT
CDR3 protein: CAWRGQNTEAFF

D gene: -
J gene: TRBJ1-3
clone size: -
V gene: TRBV19
CDR3 DNA: TGTGCCAGTAGCCATACGACCGTCTCCTCTGGAAACACCATATATTTT
CDR3 protein: CASSHTTVSSGNTIYF

D gene: -
J gene: TRBJ2-7
clone size: -
V gene: TRBV2
CDR3 DNA: TGTGCCAGCACCGCCCAACTAGCTTCCTACGAGCAGTACTTC
CDR3 protein: CASTAQLASYEQYF

D gene: -
J gene: TRBJ1-6
clone size: -
V gene: TRBV5-4
CDR3 DNA: TGTGCCAGCAGCTTGGAAAGCTCCTATAATTCACCCCTCCACTTT
CDR3 protein: CASSLESSYNSPLHF

D gene: TRBD1
J gene: TRBJ1-1
clone size: few
V gene: TRBV27
CDR3 DNA: TGTGCCAGCAGTACGCAACGGACAGGGTCAGCTTTCTTT
CDR3 protein: CASSTQRTGSAFF

D gene: -
J gene: TRBJ1-5
clone size: -
V gene: TRBV5-6
CDR3 DNA: TGTGCCAGCAGCTTGGGGGCGGCGGGTAGGGGGTATGGCCATCAGCCCCAGCATTTT
CDR3 protein: CASSLGAAGRGYGHQPQHF

D gene: TRBD1
J gene: TRBJ2-3
clone size: -
V gene: TRBV6-6
CDR3 DNA: TGTGCCAGCAGTTACTCAACAGGGGTTGGTACCGATACGCAGTATTTT
CDR3 protein: CASSYSTGVGTDTQYF

D gene: -
J gene: TRBJ1-3
clone size: -
V gene: TRBV19
CDR3 DNA: TGTGCCAGTAGTGACCAGGGCGATGGAAACACCATATATTTT
CDR3 protein: CASSDQGDGNTIYF

D gene: TRBD2
J gene: TRBJ2-5
clone size: -
V gene: TRBV5-1
CDR3 DNA: TGCGCCAGCGGCCTAGCGGGAGGGTTCAAGGAGACCCAGTACTTC
CDR3 protein: CASGLAGGFKETQYF

D gene: -
J gene: TRBJ2-1
clone size: -
V gene: TRBV18
CDR3 DNA: TGTGCCAGCTCACCCCCCGCGTGGTCACAGAAGGAGCAGTTCTTC
CDR3 protein: CASSPPAWSQKEQFF

D gene: -
J gene: TRBJ2-7
clone size: -
V gene: TRBV5-8
CDR3 DNA: TGTGCCAGCAGTTCCAGACTAGGCGAGCAGTACTTC
CDR3 protein: CASSSRLGEQYF

D gene: -
J gene: TRBJ2-3
clone size: -
V gene: TRBV7-9
CDR3 DNA: TGTGCCAGCAGCTTGGTAGCAGGGGGGCCTTGGTTGACCCCAGATACGCAGTATTTT
CDR3 protein: CASSLVAGGPWLTPDTQYF

D gene: -
J gene: TRBJ2-7
clone size: -
V gene: TRBV6-1
CDR3 DNA: TGTGGGACTATGAACTTCTACGAGCAGTACTTC
CDR3 protein: CGTMNFYEQYF